The 26 T cell receptor beta chains given below trace back to one sample, sequenced in a study of T cell responses to AZD1222 COVID-19 vaccine. Only in-frame clones appear in the TCRdb table, and some are missing; sequencing was by immunoSEQ multiplex PCR. The table lists 170,000 or so clones, 93% of them singletons. Here the sequenced sample was peripheral blood, taken on day 0 of AZD1222 vaccination. All receptors derive from an adult in good health.

The J gene is TRBJ1-5, the V gene TRBV6-2 or TRBV6-3; the D is unclear. Trimming took 2 bases from V and 7 from J, leaving 12 bases between them. The CDR3 has 14 residues. Per the germline V gene, CDR1 is MNHEY and CDR2 is SVGEGT. The CDR3 reads CASSYPLGAQPQHF. The CDR3 DNA follows: TGTGCCAGCAGTTACCCGCTGGGCGCACAGCCCCAGCATTTT.

CDR3 loop: CATKRGAGPNTGELFF. The CDR3 nucleotides are TGTGCCACTAAGCGGGGAGCGGGACCGAACACCGGGGAGCTGTTTTTT. The chain carries TRBV19 and TRBJ2-2; 7 bases are shared with TRBD2. The J segment lost 0 bases and the V segment lost 10 bases, leaving 11 bases of the junction unmatched. CDR1 and CDR2 (germline): LNHDA, SQIVND (reference sequence). The CDR3 has 16 residues.

Concerning this clone itself: The junction departs from the called germline gene at one end, perhaps through a read error. The CDR3 coding sequence is TGTGCCAGCAGTTATAGCAGCGCTAACTTC. Amino acid sequence: CASSYSSANF. This rearrangement joins TRBV2 to TRBJ2-5; D is unclear. This CDR3 has 10 residues. The germline gives CDR1 SNHLY, CDR2 FYNNEI.

The chain recombines TRBV2 with TRBJ1-1; D might be TRBD1 (5 bases). The CDR3 is 14 residues long. The germline CDR1 and CDR2 sequences are SNHLY and FYNNEI. V was shortened by 6 bases and J by 2 bases, with 13 bases between the two germline ends. CDR3: CASSGIDRNTEAFF. The CDR3 DNA follows: TGTGCCAGCAGCGGGATTGACAGAAACACTGAAGCTTTCTTT.

The rearrangement joins TRBV18 to TRBJ1-4; 7 bases match TRBD1. The CDR3 loop spans 16 amino acids. The J segment lost 8 bases and the V segment lost 4 bases, leaving 13 bases of the junction unmatched. Germline values: CDR1 KGHSH, CDR2 LQKENI. The CDR3 protein is CASSLNPGQPGEKLFF. CDR3 bases: TGTGCCAGCTCACTAAACCCGGGACAGCCTGGGGAAAAACTGTTTTTT.

The gene calls are TRBV6-5 and TRBJ2-1; D remains ambiguous. Trimming removed 7 bases at V and 5 bases at J, with 12 bases between. The germline gives CDR1 MNHEY, CDR2 SVGAGI. The CDR3 loop spans 13 amino acids. This CDR3 is CASIGITDNEQFF. The CDR3 region has the DNA TGTGCCAGCATCGGCATAACGGACAATGAGCAGTTCTTC.

The chain recombines TRBV11-2 with TRBJ1-1; 7 nucleotides align to TRBD1. CDR3 size: 14 residues. Germline CDR1 SGHAT, CDR2 FQNNGV. The V and J ends lost 5 bases and 9 bases, in that order; junction bases with no gene match: 12. CDR3 nucleotides: TGTGCCAGCAGCCTACAGGGGTCATCAGCCAAAGCTTTCTTT. Amino acid sequence: CASSLQGSSAKAFF.

The chain couples TRBV12-3 or TRBV12-4 to TRBJ2-4, with unresolved D. The V gene lost 5 bases and the J gene lost 2 bases, with 7 bases spanning the gap. The CDR3 contains 13 residues. CDR3 nucleotides: TGTGCCAGCAGTACCGGACCCAAAAACATTCAGTACTTC. This translates into CASSTGPKNIQYF.

This chain joins TRBV6-6 and TRBJ2-3, with no clear D. The CDR3 is made up of 13 amino acids. The V and J ends lost 7 bases and 6 bases respectively, with 14 bases between them. CDR1 is MNHNY and CDR2 is SVGAGI in the germline V gene (reference sequence). The chain's CDR3 is CASTQINGDTQYF. Here the CDR3 DNA reads TGTGCCAGCACCCAAATTAATGGGGATACGCAGTATTTT.

The V and J genes are TRBV5-6 and TRBJ1-2; D unclear. Germline CDR1 is SGHDT and CDR2 is YYEEEE. This CDR3 is 14 amino acids long. V was trimmed by 4 bases and J by 3 bases, leaving 13 bases between them. Here the CDR3 DNA reads TGTGCCAGCAGCCCCCGTTGGAGGGACTATGGCTACACCTTC. Protein product: CASSPRWRDYGYTF.

The chain recombines TRBV15 with TRBJ2-7; no reliable D call. V was shortened by 6 bases and J by 4 bases, with 13 bases between the two germline ends. CDR3 length: 13 residues. Germline CDR1 LNHNV, CDR2 YYDKDF (reference sequence). CDR3 sequence: CATSQFLGYEQYF. The CDR3 DNA is TGTGCCACCAGTCAGTTTCTGGGATACGAGCAGTACTTC.

V and J are TRBV7-9 and TRBJ2-7; 9 bases agree with TRBD1. V lost 5 bases to trimming and J lost 3 bases; unmatched junction nucleotides: 8. From germline, CDR1 is SEHNR and CDR2 FQNEAQ (reference sequence). This CDR3 region has 15 residues. CDR3 DNA sequence: TGTGCCAGCAGCGGACGACAGGGGGTCGACTACGAGCAGTACTTC. Encoded protein: CASSGRQGVDYEQYF.

J is TRBJ1-1 and V is TRBV15; possible D gene TRBD1, 6 bases. The CDR3 runs 15 residues. Germline V lookup: CDR1 LNHNV, CDR2 YYDKDF (reference sequence). V shed 7 bases and J shed 1 base, with 16 bases lying between them. CDR3 sequence reads: CATKELGTTNTEAFF. The CDR3 region has the DNA TGTGCCACCAAGGAACTCGGGACAACGAACACTGAAGCTTTCTTT.

V is TRBV28 and J is TRBJ1-5; D gene ambiguous. Trimming took 0 bases from V and 4 from J, leaving 4 bases between them. Germline CDR1 is MDHEN and CDR2 is SYDVKM. The CDR3 totals 13 residues. In nucleotides, the CDR3 is TGTGCCAGCAGTTTATGGTCTAATCAGCCCCAGCATTTT. Encoded protein: CASSLWSNQPQHF.

The rearrangement joins TRBV12-3 or TRBV12-4 to TRBJ2-5; 8 nucleotides align to TRBD2. V was pared by 8 bases and J by 4 bases, with 6 bases of the junction left unmatched. There are 13 residues in the CDR3. CDR3 amino acids: CASAELAAETQYF. The CDR3 region has the DNA TGTGCCAGCGCGGAACTAGCGGCAGAGACCCAGTACTTC.

The chain employs TRBV5-1 and TRBJ1-1; D not certain. The CDR3 consists of 14 residues. CDR1 SGHRS and CDR2 YFSETQ come from the germline V gene. Between the trimmed V and J ends, which lost 2 bases and 0 bases, there was a span of 8 bases. As DNA, the CDR3 is TGCGCCAGCAGCTTATCCAAGTTGAACACTGAAGCTTTCTTT. Translated, it gives CASSLSKLNTEAFF.

The chain links TRBV2 to TRBJ1-5; 8 bases line up with TRBD1. From germline, CDR1 is SNHLY and CDR2 FYNNEI. This CDR3 contains 14 residues. With V trimmed by 6 bases and J by 11 bases, 12 bases remained unmatched. The CDR3 loop reads CASSTFDRGRAQHF. Written as DNA, the CDR3 is TGTGCCAGCAGCACTTTCGACAGGGGCCGAGCCCAGCATTTT.

The rearrangement joins TRBV30 to TRBJ1-2, with TRBD1 as a possible D gene (5 bases). The germline CDR1 and CDR2 sequences are GTSNPN and SVGIG (reference sequence). The V and J ends lost 0 bases and 4 bases respectively, with 9 bases between them. The CDR3 runs to 13 residues. Written as DNA, the CDR3 is TGTGCCTGGAGTGTACAGGTGGGCTATGGCTACACCTTC. Translating it yields CAWSVQVGYGYTF.

The V gene is TRBV5-1, the J gene TRBJ2-1; perhaps TRBD1 as D (5 bases). The V end lost 4 bases, the J end lost 6 bases, and 14 bases lay between the germline ends. Germline CDR1 SGHRS, CDR2 YFSETQ. This CDR3 comprises 14 residues. In nucleotides, the CDR3 is TGCGCCAGCAGCGCTCTTACAGGAGCCAATGAGCAGTTCTTC. Protein product: CASSALTGANEQFF. The whole variable domain, remainder taken from reference TRBV5-1 and TRBJ2-1, is KAGVTQTPRYLIKTRGQQVTLSCSPISGHRSVSWYQQTPGQGLQFLFEYFSETQRNKGNFPGRFSGRQFSNSRSEMNVSTLELGDSALYLCASSALTGANEQFFGPGTRLTVL.

J is TRBJ1-1 and V is TRBV3-1 (or the pseudogene TRBV3-2), with D uncertain. CDR1 LGHDT and CDR2 YNNKEL come from the germline V gene (reference sequence). The CDR3 covers 11 residues. The ends were cut back, 11 bases at V and 11 bases at J, with 18 bases in the middle. CDR3 sequence (DNA): TGTGCCTCCGGGTCCCGAGAGAGGGCTTTCTTT. This encodes CASGSRERAFF.

The chain is built from TRBV18 and TRBJ1-2; possibly TRBD1 for D (5 bases). Trimming cost V 3 bases and J 7 bases, with 9 bases left between them. Germline lookup yields CDR1 KGHSH and CDR2 LQKENI. This CDR3 has 12 residues. CDR3 bases: TGTGCCAGCTCACCCGAAGGGGTTGGCTACACCTTC. Its protein is CASSPEGVGYTF.

In this sample, this clone turned up once. The rearrangement uses TRBV7-9 and TRBJ2-7; TRBD1 agrees at 7 bases. V lost 5 bases to trimming and J lost 0 bases; unmatched junction nucleotides: 7. Looked up from germline, CDR1 is SEHNR and CDR2 is FQNEAQ (reference sequence). The CDR3 extends over 15 amino acids. The CDR3 coding sequence is TGTGCCAGCAGCACCGAATACAGGGGCTCCTACGAGCAGTACTTC. Encoded protein: CASSTEYRGSYEQYF.

V and J are TRBV19 and TRBJ2-7; tentatively, D is TRBD1 or TRBD2 (5 bases each). From germline, CDR1 is LNHDA and CDR2 SQIVND (reference sequence). Trimming took off 5 bases at V and 2 bases at J, with 16 bases between the two ends. This CDR3 contains 15 residues. The CDR3 protein is CASSPERGSTYEQYF. CDR3 DNA sequence: TGTGCCAGTAGTCCAGAGAGGGGCTCGACCTACGAGCAGTACTTC. The full variable domain, in which reference TRBV19 and TRBJ2-7 provide the parts outside the CDR3, is DGGITQSPKYLFRKEGQNVTLSCEQNLNHDAMYWYRQDPGQGLRLIYYSQIVNDFQKGDIAEGYSVSREKKESFPLTVTSAQKNPTAFYLCASSPERGSTYEQYFGPGTRLTVT.

This clone has only one observation. The rearrangement links TRBV4-2 to TRBJ1-6; D is perhaps TRBD1 (5 bases). Germline V gene lookup returns CDR1 LGHNA and CDR2 YNFKEQ. The CDR3 runs to 13 residues. Trimming stripped 6 bases from V and 8 bases from J, with 11 bases between. The CDR3 nucleotides are TGTGCCAGCAGATCTTCGGGGGATTCACCCCTCCACTTT. Residues: CASRSSGDSPLHF.

The chain combines TRBV2 with TRBJ1-4; 8 nucleotides align to TRBD1. The V gene's germline CDR1 is SNHLY and CDR2 FYNNEI. The CDR3 sequence is 14 residues long. The junction had 7 bases not matched to a gene; V was cut back by 5 bases and J by 8 bases. In DNA, the CDR3 is TGTGCCAGCAGTAACAGGGGGAAGATCGAAAAACTGTTTTTT. Its translation is CASSNRGKIEKLFF.

V and J are TRBV6-5 and TRBJ2-1; the D call may be TRBD1 or TRBD2 (5 bases each). V dropped 5 bases and J dropped 5 bases, with 16 bases sitting between them. This CDR3 spans 15 amino acids. From germline, CDR1 is MNHEY and CDR2 SVGAGI. In nucleotides, the CDR3 is TGTGCCAGCAGTACAGAGGAAGGGACGAACAATGAGCAGTTCTTC. Its translation is CASSTEEGTNNEQFF.